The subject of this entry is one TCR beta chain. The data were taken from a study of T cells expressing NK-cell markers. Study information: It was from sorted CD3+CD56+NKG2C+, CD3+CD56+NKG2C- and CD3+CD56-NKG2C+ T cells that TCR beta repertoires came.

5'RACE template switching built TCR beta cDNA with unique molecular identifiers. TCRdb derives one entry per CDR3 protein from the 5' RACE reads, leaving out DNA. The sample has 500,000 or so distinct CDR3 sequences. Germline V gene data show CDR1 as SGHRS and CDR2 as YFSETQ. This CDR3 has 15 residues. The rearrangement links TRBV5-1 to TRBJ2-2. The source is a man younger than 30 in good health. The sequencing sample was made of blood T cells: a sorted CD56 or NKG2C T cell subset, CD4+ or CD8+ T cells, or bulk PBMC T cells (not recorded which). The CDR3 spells CASSLDLDPSGELFF.